Below, 31 T cell receptor beta chains from the same sample are listed, as sequenced in a study of graft-versus-host responses after intestinal transplantation. Sequencing used immunoSEQ multiplex PCR; TCRdb keeps in-frame clones, though not all of them. The table shows fewer than 95,000 clones, with approximately 94% occurring only once. These TCRs' antigens remain unknown. The input for sequencing was unstimulated CD4+ T cells sorted from spleen or lymph node cells, taken before transplant. Source of these receptors: a human donor who was the organ donor for an intestinal transplant.

This clone was counted once. The CDR3 protein is CASSPPNGALSGGYTF. The CDR3 DNA reads as TGTGCCAGCAGCCCCCCCAACGGGGCGTTGTCCGGAGGCTACACCTTC. The rearrangement joins TRBV27 to TRBJ1-2; a possible D gene is TRBD1 (5 bases). Trimming removed 6 bases at V and 8 bases at J, with 25 bases between. CDR1 and CDR2 from the germline V gene are MNHEY and SMNVEV (reference sequence). CDR3 size: 16 residues.

This chain links TRBV5-1 with TRBJ1-2; D remains unclear. V gave up 1 base and J gave up 2 bases, with 6 bases separating them. The germline V gene encodes CDR1 SGHRS and CDR2 YFSETQ. This CDR3 spans 13 amino acids. The CDR3 sequence: CASSLSENYGYTF. DNA for the CDR3: TGCGCCAGCAGCTTGAGTGAGAACTATGGCTACACCTTC.

This chain uses TRBV13 with TRBJ2-5; a weak D match, TRBD1 (5 bases). The assigned J gene may be wrong: the sequence end matches TRBJ2-7 better. Germline assignment: CDR1 PRHDT and CDR2 FYEKMQ (reference sequence). The CDR3 runs 15 residues. The CDR3 nucleotides read TGTGCCAGCAGCTTTATGAGACAGAAAACCTACGAGCAGTACTTC. This sequence encodes CASSFMRQKTYEQYF.

The V gene is TRBV7-3, the J gene TRBJ2-2; 9 bases line up with TRBD1. The CDR3 covers 15 residues. The junction had 7 bases not matched to a gene; V was cut back by 4 bases and J by 7 bases. Looked up from germline, CDR1 is SGHTA and CDR2 is FQGTGA. The CDR3 DNA sequence: TGTGCCAGCAGCTCGTGGACAGGGGCCGGCGGGGAGCTGTTTTTT. It is translated as CASSSWTGAGGELFF.

The V call is TRBV7-2, the J call TRBJ2-4; D might be TRBD2 (6 bases). The CDR3 consists of 13 residues. Trimming removed 4 bases from V and 5 bases from J, with 9 bases in between. The V gene's germline CDR1 is SGHTA and CDR2 FQGNSA. The CDR3 DNA sequence: TGTGCCAGCAGCTCGGGACTGCAAAACATTCAGTACTTC. Translation: CASSSGLQNIQYF.

This rearrangement joins TRBV2 to TRBJ1-2; tentative D call: TRBD1 (5 bases). The V end was cut by 3 bases, the J end by 4 bases, with 12 bases between. The CDR3 extends over 14 amino acids. Germline V gene lookup returns CDR1 SNHLY and CDR2 FYNNEI. The CDR3: CASSERRGLYGYTF. The CDR3 DNA sequence: TGTGCCAGCAGTGAGCGGAGGGGTCTCTATGGCTACACCTTC. The complete variable domain, with remaining parts taken from reference TRBV2 and TRBJ1-2, reads EPEVTQTPSHQVTQMGQEVILRCVPISNHLYFYWYRQILGQKVEFLVSFYNNEISEKSEIFDDQFSVERPDGSNFTLKIRSTKLEDSAMYFCASSERRGLYGYTFGSGTRLTVV.

This chain uses TRBV5-1 with TRBJ2-1, with 9 nucleotides matching TRBD1. The CDR3 contains 15 residues. J lost 8 bases, V lost 0 bases, and 6 bases had no gene match. Germline-derived CDR1 and CDR2 are SGHRS and YFSETQ. In DNA form, the CDR3 reads TGCGCCAGCAGCTTGGCGGGACAGGGATGGGATGAGCAGTTCTTC. It codes for CASSLAGQGWDEQFF.

The V gene is TRBV18, the J gene TRBJ2-3; a possible D gene is TRBD1 (6 bases). The CDR3 loop spans 16 amino acids. Germline V lookup: CDR1 KGHSH, CDR2 LQKENI. V was shortened by 5 bases and J by 0 bases, with 15 bases between the two germline ends. CDR3 in DNA: TGTGCCAGCTCAGCTTCTCAGGGGCTCAGCACAGATACGCAGTATTTT. It yields the protein CASSASQGLSTDTQYF.

The chain recombines TRBV29-1 with TRBJ1-4; 11 bases are shared with TRBD1. The junction had 9 bases not matched to a gene; V was cut back by 6 bases and J by 6 bases. CDR1 and CDR2 from the germline V gene are SQVTM and ANQGSEA. The CDR3 runs to 15 residues. The CDR3 DNA sequence: TGCAGCGTGAGGACAGGGGGCGCCTCAGATGAAAAACTGTTTTTT. This encodes CSVRTGGASDEKLFF.

This chain connects TRBV30 to TRBJ2-7; perhaps TRBD2 as D (7 bases). CDR1 is GTSNPN, CDR2 SVGIG, per germline (reference sequence). The CDR3 runs 11 residues. Trimming stripped 5 bases from V and 6 bases from J, with 11 bases between. Here the CDR3 DNA reads TGTGCCTGGGGCCGGGGGGCCGAGCAGTACTTC. This encodes CAWGRGAEQYF.

The rearrangement joins TRBV18 to TRBJ1-2; tentative D call: TRBD1 (6 bases). The CDR3 is 13 amino acids. Germline CDR1 reads KGHSH; CDR2 reads LQKENI. The V gene lost 3 bases and the J gene lost 2 bases, with 7 bases spanning the gap. The CDR3 nucleotides are TGTGCCAGCTCACCCGGACAGAACTATGGCTACACCTTC. Protein sequence: CASSPGQNYGYTF.

The chain has TRBV19 and TRBJ1-2; 7 nucleotides match TRBD1. The V and J ends lost 6 bases and 4 bases, in that order; junction bases with no gene match: 5. CDR1 and CDR2 from the germline V gene are LNHDA and SQIVND (reference sequence). The CDR3 loop spans 13 amino acids. The CDR3 is CASRRDSFYGYTF. The CDR3, as DNA: TGTGCCAGTAGACGGGACAGCTTCTATGGCTACACCTTC.

The rearrangement joins TRBV5-6 to TRBJ2-2; possible D gene TRBD1, 6 bases. Trimming removed 2 bases at V and 4 bases at J, with 18 bases between. The germline V gene has CDR1 SGHDT and CDR2 YYEEEE. The CDR3 covers 17 residues. The CDR3 reads CASSFLPFRGTTGELFF. The CDR3, as DNA: TGTGCCAGCAGCTTTCTTCCCTTTAGGGGGACCACCGGGGAGCTGTTTTTT.

The V call is TRBV7-9, the J call TRBJ2-1; D gene uncertain. There are 14 residues in the CDR3. Germline CDR1 reads SEHNR; CDR2 reads FQNEAQ (reference sequence). Trimming pared 5 bases from V and 6 bases from J, leaving 14 bases between. DNA for the CDR3: TGTGCCAGCAGCCTATCCGTCCAAATCAATGAGCAGTTCTTC. It specifies CASSLSVQINEQFF.

This sequence joins TRBV19 and TRBJ2-5; D may be TRBD2 (6 bases). V was cut by 3 bases and J by 2 bases, with 13 bases left in between. The CDR3 length is 15 residues. The V gene's germline CDR1 is LNHDA and CDR2 SQIVND (reference sequence). CDR3 protein: CASSIGGLTQETQYF. The CDR3 DNA reads as TGTGCCAGTAGTATCGGGGGTCTCACACAAGAGACCCAGTACTTC. The variable domain in full, with the rest retrieved from reference TRBV19 and TRBJ2-5, is DGGITQSPKYLFRKEGQNVTLSCEQNLNHDAMYWYRQDPGQGLRLIYYSQIVNDFQKGDIAEGYSVSREKKESFPLTVTSAQKNPTAFYLCASSIGGLTQETQYFGPGTRLLVL.

The rearrangement uses TRBV27 and TRBJ1-2, with D perhaps TRBD1 (5 bases). Deletions cut 6 bases from V and 6 bases from J, with 17 bases between. Looked up from germline, CDR1 is MNHEY and CDR2 is SMNVEV (reference sequence). The CDR3 has 14 residues. CDR3 residues: CASSPRGGSDGYTF. The CDR3 nucleotides are TGTGCCAGCAGCCCGCGGGGGGGAAGCGATGGCTACACCTTC.

This chain links TRBV9 with TRBJ1-4, with D unresolved. The V gene lost 4 bases and the J gene lost 0 bases, with 10 bases spanning the gap. This CDR3 is built from 15 residues. Germline CDR1 SGDLS, CDR2 YYNGEE. The CDR3: CASSPGGATNEKLFF. The CDR3 bases are TGTGCCAGCAGCCCCGGTGGAGCAACTAATGAAAAACTGTTTTTT. Full variable domain (remainder filled in from reference TRBV9 and TRBJ1-4): DSGVTQTPKHLITATGQRVTLRCSPRSGDLSVYWYQQSLDQGLQFLIQYYNGEERAKGNILERFSAQQFPDLHSELNLSSLELGDSALYFCASSPGGATNEKLFFGSGTQLSVL.

CDR3 nucleotide sequence: TGTGCCATCAGTGCCACAGGGTCCACGACTGAAGCTTTCTTT. Protein product: CAISATGSTTEAFF. The chain carries TRBV10-3 and TRBJ1-1, with D perhaps TRBD1 (6 bases). CDR1 is ENHRY and CDR2 is SYGVKD in the germline V gene. The CDR3 runs to 14 residues. V gave up 4 bases and J gave up 5 bases, with 14 bases separating them.

The CDR3 DNA reads as TGTGCCAGCTCCACGGGGAACCTGAATGAGCAGTTCTTC. As protein: CASSTGNLNEQFF. The gene calls are TRBV18 and TRBJ2-1, with D tentatively TRBD2 (5 bases). V lost 6 bases and J 7 bases, leaving 13 bases between the germline ends. CDR3 length: 13 amino acids. The V gene's germline CDR1 is KGHSH and CDR2 LQKENI.

The CDR3 sequence is CASSSPAENEQFF. As DNA, the CDR3 is TGTGCCAGCAGCTCCCCGGCAGAAAATGAGCAGTTCTTC. This sequence joins TRBV7-3 and TRBJ2-1, with D hard to call. This CDR3 has 13 residues. Between the trimmed V and J ends, which lost 4 bases and 7 bases, there was a span of 11 bases. Looked up from germline, CDR1 is SGHTA and CDR2 is FQGTGA.

V is TRBV7-2 and J is TRBJ1-2, with 7 bases that match TRBD1. The CDR3 has 13 residues. The V gene end was trimmed by 3 bases and the J gene end by 4 bases; junction bases not matched to a gene: 2. From germline, CDR1 is SGHTA and CDR2 FQGNSA. CDR3 DNA sequence: TGTGCCAGCAGCTTGGGGACAGCCTATGGCTACACCTTC. Encoded protein: CASSLGTAYGYTF.

The V gene is TRBV28, the J gene TRBJ2-7; TRBD1 matches at 9 bases. Germline CDR1 MDHEN, CDR2 SYDVKM. The CDR3 loop spans 14 amino acids. J lost 4 bases, V lost 6 bases, and 7 bases had no gene match. This chain's CDR3 is CASRFDRGMYEQYF. In DNA form, the CDR3 reads TGTGCCAGCAGGTTCGACAGGGGGATGTACGAGCAGTACTTC.

The count of this clone is one. The chain employs TRBV5-1 and TRBJ1-2; TRBD1 agrees at 7 bases. Germline lookup yields CDR1 SGHRS and CDR2 YFSETQ. CDR3 length equals 16 residues. J lost 5 bases, V lost 4 bases, and 14 bases had no gene match. This chain's CDR3 is CASSDVNRDSSYGYTF. The CDR3, as DNA: TGCGCCAGCAGCGATGTGAACCGGGACAGCTCTTATGGCTACACCTTC.

The chain employs TRBV7-2 and TRBJ1-4; no clear D. The CDR3 consists of 15 residues. V was clipped by 5 bases and J by 7 bases, with 17 bases between them. Germline V gene sequence: CDR1 SGHTA, CDR2 FQGNSA. This chain's CDR3 is CASSAKSQAGEKLFF. The CDR3, as DNA: TGTGCCAGCAGCGCTAAGAGTCAGGCAGGTGAAAAACTGTTTTTT.

J is TRBJ2-3 and V is TRBV7-3; possibly TRBD2 for D (7 bases). V was pared by 4 bases and J by 5 bases, with 16 bases between. Germline V gene data show CDR1 as SGHTA and CDR2 as FQGTGA. The CDR3 consists of 15 residues. This CDR3 reads CASSSEGGAQDTQYF. In nucleotides, the CDR3 is TGTGCCAGCAGCTCAGAAGGGGGGGCTCAAGATACGCAGTATTTT.

CDR3 sequence: CASSRGTGYNEQFF. CDR3 DNA sequence: TGTGCCAGCAGCCGAGGGACAGGCTACAATGAGCAGTTCTTC. The chain joins TRBV6-5 to TRBJ2-1; 8 bases fit TRBD1. The CDR3 has 14 residues. Looked up from germline, CDR1 is MNHEY and CDR2 is SVGAGI. Trimming cost V 6 bases and J 3 bases; bases outside gene matches: 4.

V and J are TRBV4-2 and TRBJ1-3; D uncertain. The germline CDR1 and CDR2 sequences are LGHNA and YNFKEQ. The V end lost 4 bases, the J end lost 1 base, and 11 bases lay between the germline ends. This CDR3 spans 15 amino acids. The CDR3 nucleotides read TGTGCCAGCAGCCGCGACTTAGGGTCTGGAAACACCATATATTTT. It is translated as CASSRDLGSGNTIYF.

J is TRBJ2-7 and V is TRBV6-5, with a weak D call TRBD2 (7 bases). The end of the DNA is better explained by TRBJ2-5, so the J call may be wrong. Germline lookup yields CDR1 MNHEY and CDR2 SVGAGI. The CDR3 length is 15 residues. The CDR3 nucleotides are TGTGCCAGCAGTTACCGAGGGGGGGCCCAAGAGACCCAGTACTTC. It translates to CASSYRGGAQETQYF.

J is TRBJ1-5 and V is TRBV5-6; tentatively, D is TRBD1 (5 bases). V lost 0 bases and J lost 1, with 5 bases in between. Germline loops: CDR1 SGHDT, CDR2 YYEEEE. The CDR3 covers 14 residues. CDR3 coding DNA: TGTGCCAGCAGCTTGGCAGGGAGCAATCAGCCCCAGCATTTT. Protein: CASSLAGSNQPQHF. The variable domain in full, completed from reference TRBV5-6 and TRBJ1-5, reads DAGVTQSPTHLIKTRGQQVTLRCSPKSGHDTVSWYQQALGQGPQFIFQYYEEEERQRGNFPDRFSGHQFPNYSSELNVNALLLGDSALYLCASSLAGSNQPQHFGDGTRLSIL.

This sequence joins TRBV6-5 and TRBJ1-6, with D possibly TRBD1 on 5 matching bases. The CDR3 is made up of 13 amino acids. V was pared by 4 bases and J by 6 bases, with 7 bases between. The germline V gene has CDR1 MNHEY and CDR2 SVGAGI. CDR3 region: CASSSGTNSPLHF. The CDR3 DNA reads TGTGCCAGCAGTTCAGGGACTAATTCACCCCTCCACTTT.

This chain links TRBV27 with TRBJ1-3; D is unclear. Germline assignment: CDR1 MNHEY and CDR2 SMNVEV (reference sequence). Trimming took off 3 bases at V and 0 bases at J, with 9 bases between the two ends. The CDR3 loop spans 15 amino acids. CDR3 sequence (DNA): TGTGCCAGCAGTTTGAGGCTAAGCTCTGGAAACACCATATATTTT. Its protein is CASSLRLSSGNTIYF.